The 25 T cell receptor beta chains in this list originate from one sample, sequenced in a study of blood T cell repertoires in COVID-19. Data came from immunoSEQ multiplex PCR; TCRdb stores just in-frame clones and leaves some out. The table has approximately 76,000 clones, roughly 85% seen once. The sequenced sample was peripheral blood. These receptors came from a man aged 30 to 39 with acute or convalescent COVID-19.

The chain is built from TRBV29-1 and TRBJ1-2, with D tentatively TRBD1 (5 bases). The CDR3 loop spans 13 amino acids. V dropped 6 bases and J dropped 4 bases, with 15 bases sitting between them. CDR1 SQVTM and CDR2 ANQGSEA come from the germline V gene. CDR3 in DNA: TGCAGCGTCGATGGACACGGTGGCTATGGCTACACCTTC. Its translation is CSVDGHGGYGYTF.

This chain joins TRBV6-5 and TRBJ2-1, with D tentatively TRBD2 (6 bases). CDR1 and CDR2 from the germline V gene are MNHEY and SVGAGI. This CDR3 is 14 amino acids long. Trimming removed 6 bases from V and 0 bases from J, with 9 bases in between. DNA for the CDR3: TGTGCCAGCAGGGGGACTCTCTCCTACAATGAGCAGTTCTTC. This gives the protein CASRGTLSYNEQFF.

The V and J genes are TRBV28 and TRBJ2-5; TRBD2 agrees at 16 bases. Germline trimming cut 7 bases from V and 4 bases from J; bases unmatched to any gene: 12. Germline CDR1 reads MDHEN; CDR2 reads SYDVKM. This CDR3 contains 18 residues. CDR3 coding DNA: TGTGCCAGCAACGTAAGGGGACTAGCGGGAGGGAGGGGAGAGACCCAGTACTTC. Encoded protein: CASNVRGLAGGRGETQYF.

The chain links TRBV18 to TRBJ2-7; 7 nucleotides agree with TRBD1. The germline V gene encodes CDR1 KGHSH and CDR2 LQKENI. V lost 4 bases to trimming and J lost 3 bases; unmatched junction nucleotides: 6. The CDR3 sequence is 14 residues long. CDR3 residues: CASSQGTENYEQYF. The CDR3 DNA sequence: TGTGCCAGCTCACAGGGGACAGAAAACTACGAGCAGTACTTC.

The chain carries TRBV19 and TRBJ1-5; 9 positions match TRBD1. J gave up 5 bases and V 7 bases, and 9 bases lay outside the gene matches. CDR3 length: 15 amino acids. The germline CDR1 and CDR2 sequences are LNHDA and SQIVND (reference sequence). As DNA, the CDR3 is TGTGCCAGTACCATACTCACAGGGGGCGATCAGCCCCAGCATTTT. Translated: CASTILTGGDQPQHF.

The J gene is TRBJ2-7, the V gene TRBV7-2; tentative D call: TRBD2 (5 bases). Trimming shortened V by 6 bases and J by 5 bases, and 20 bases separated the two germline ends. In germline, CDR1 is SGHTA, CDR2 FQGNSA. The CDR3 length is 15 residues. The CDR3: CASSRGTRDYNEQYF. The CDR3 DNA reads TGTGCCAGCAGTCGGGGAACCCGGGATTACAACGAGCAGTACTTC.

This clone was observed a handful of times. The chain combines TRBV6-5 with TRBJ2-7, with 12 nucleotides matching TRBD1. The length of the CDR3 is 15 residues. J was trimmed by 2 bases and V by 6 bases; bases with no gene match: 5. Germline CDR1 reads MNHEY; CDR2 reads SVGAGI. CDR3 loop: CASSYGTGGTYEQYF. DNA of the CDR3: TGTGCCAGCAGCTATGGGACAGGGGGCACCTACGAGCAGTACTTC.

The chain joins TRBV2 to TRBJ1-5, with D hard to call. V lost 5 bases and J lost 0, with 8 bases in between. CDR1 SNHLY and CDR2 FYNNEI come from the germline V gene. This CDR3 has 14 residues. CDR3 in DNA: TGTGCCAGCAGTCGCTCTAATAGCAATCAGCCCCAGCATTTT. Residues: CASSRSNSNQPQHF.

This clone has only a few counts. The chain recombines TRBV7-2 with TRBJ2-3, with 7 bases aligning to TRBD2. The CDR3 length is 15 residues. Germline CDR1 and CDR2: SGHTA and FQGNSA. V lost 3 bases and J lost 3; bases outside the gene matches: 6. The DNA for the CDR3 is TGTGCCAGCAGCTTTAGACACGGGAGGACAGATACGCAGTATTTT. As protein: CASSFRHGRTDTQYF.

The gene calls are TRBV7-8 and TRBJ2-1; 9 nucleotides align to TRBD2. This CDR3 is 15 amino acids long. Per germline, CDR1 SGHVS and CDR2 FQNEAQ. With 5 bases clipped from V and 5 bases from J, the junction kept 7 bases outside the gene matches. The CDR3 protein is CASSPSSGKNNEQFF. In DNA form, the CDR3 reads TGTGCCAGCAGCCCGTCTAGCGGGAAAAACAATGAGCAGTTCTTC.

The rearrangement links TRBV12-3 or TRBV12-4 to TRBJ1-2; D unclear. The CDR3 is 12 amino acids. Trimming removed 3 bases from V and 2 bases from J, with 4 bases in between. The CDR3 loop is CASSFSNYGYTF. The CDR3 DNA reads as TGTGCCAGCAGTTTTTCAAACTATGGCTACACCTTC.

This clone was observed once. The chain uses TRBV28 and TRBJ2-7; D may be TRBD2 (6 bases). With 4 bases removed from V and 2 bases from J, the gap between germline ends came to 21 bases. The CDR3 has 17 residues. The germline CDR1 and CDR2 sequences are MDHEN and SYDVKM. The CDR3 region has the DNA TGTGCCAGCAGTTCAATACAAAAAAGACTAGTTACCTACGAGCAGTACTTC. Translated, it gives CASSSIQKRLVTYEQYF.

The gene calls are TRBV6-1 and TRBJ1-6, with D maybe TRBD1 (5 bases). The CDR3 runs to 15 residues. V was shortened by 1 base and J by 9 bases, with 13 bases between the two germline ends. The V gene's germline CDR1 is MNHNS and CDR2 SASEGT. The CDR3 region has the DNA TGTGCCAGCAGTGAAGTCGGGCCAGGGCGTTCACCCCTCCACTTT. It yields the protein CASSEVGPGRSPLHF.

The chain joins TRBV27 to TRBJ2-7; 9 nucleotides match TRBD1. Germline V gene lookup returns CDR1 MNHEY and CDR2 SMNVEV (reference sequence). The length of the CDR3 is 14 residues. V shed 6 bases and J 5 bases; nucleotides not matched to a gene: 8. Here the CDR3 DNA reads TGTGCCAGCAGACCCGGGACAGGGTTCCACGAGCAGTACTTC. This gives the protein CASRPGTGFHEQYF.

V usage is TRBV6-5 and J usage is TRBJ1-3; TRBD1 matches at 9 bases. The V gene's germline CDR1 is MNHEY and CDR2 SVGAGI. V shed 6 bases and J 4 bases; nucleotides not matched to a gene: 4. This CDR3 has 14 residues. CDR3: CASRQGAGGNTIYF. The CDR3, as DNA: TGTGCCAGCAGACAGGGGGCAGGAGGAAACACCATATATTTT.

With regard to this clone: Other DNA sequences of this sample code for an identical CDR3. The gene calls are TRBV3-1 (or the pseudogene TRBV3-2) and TRBJ2-7, with 9 bases lining up with TRBD2. Trimming cost V 4 bases and J 0 bases; bases outside gene matches: 10. The CDR3 runs 17 residues. Germline V gene sequence: CDR1 LGHDT, CDR2 YNNKEL (reference sequence). For the CDR3, the DNA is TGTGCCAGCAGCCGGGGACTAGCAGGGACACTCTCCTACGAGCAGTACTTC. Its translation is CASSRGLAGTLSYEQYF.

The CDR3 region has the DNA TGTGCCAGCAGCCGTTATCAGGGTTTTAAGAACGAGCAGTACTTC. This translates into CASSRYQGFKNEQYF. V gene TRBV28 combines with J gene TRBJ2-7; D is possibly TRBD1 (5 bases). The germline gives CDR1 MDHEN, CDR2 SYDVKM. The CDR3 spans 15 residues. V was trimmed by 6 bases and J by 5 bases, leaving 20 bases between them.

This sequence joins TRBV28 and TRBJ2-1; D is possibly TRBD2 (6 bases). Germline V gene data show CDR1 as MDHEN and CDR2 as SYDVKM. Trimming took 5 bases from V and 0 from J, leaving 20 bases between them. The CDR3 sequence is 18 residues long. The CDR3 coding sequence is TGTGCCAGCAGTCAACTCCGGGACTCAGAGAGCTCCTACAATGAGCAGTTCTTC. Translating gives CASSQLRDSESSYNEQFF.

This chain joins TRBV2 and TRBJ1-1; 8 bases fit TRBD1. Looked up from germline, CDR1 is SNHLY and CDR2 is FYNNEI. The CDR3 runs 12 residues. J lost 4 bases, V lost 9 bases, and 4 bases had no gene match. CDR3 region: CARGQGATEAFF. The DNA for the CDR3 is TGTGCCAGAGGACAGGGAGCCACTGAAGCTTTCTTT.

The chain employs TRBV11-2 and TRBJ1-5, with 8 bases lining up with TRBD1. The CDR3 spans 17 residues. Germline V gene lookup returns CDR1 SGHAT and CDR2 FQNNGV. After removal of 0 bases from V and 6 bases from J, the junction contained 10 bases not matched to a gene. DNA for the CDR3: TGTGCCAGCAGCTTAGATCACAGGGGGTATGAGAGTCAGCCCCAGCATTTT. Translated, it gives CASSLDHRGYESQPQHF.

V and J are TRBV19 and TRBJ2-5; TRBD2 matches 8 bases. Trimming removed 5 bases from V and 4 bases from J; junction bases left unmatched: 9. There are 15 residues in the CDR3. CDR1 is LNHDA and CDR2 is SQIVND in the germline V gene (reference sequence). CDR3 DNA sequence: TGTGCCAGTAGTGTGCGACTAGCGAATAGAGAGACCCAGTACTTC. It encodes CASSVRLANRETQYF.

V and J are TRBV25-1 and TRBJ2-3, with a weak D call TRBD2 (7 bases). Trimming pared 11 bases from V and 3 bases from J, leaving 21 bases between. The germline V gene encodes CDR1 MGHDK and CDR2 SYGVNS. This CDR3 has 15 amino acids. DNA of the CDR3: TGTGCCGCAGGGGAGGGAACCAGCGGGACAGATACGCAGTATTTT. Its translation is CAAGEGTSGTDTQYF.

J is TRBJ2-6 and V is TRBV3-1 (or the pseudogene TRBV3-2); possible D gene TRBD1, 5 bases. This CDR3 comprises 18 residues. V lost 3 bases and J lost 0, with 15 bases in between. The germline V gene encodes CDR1 LGHDT and CDR2 YNNKEL (reference sequence). The CDR3 loop is CASSQPRQIFSGANVLTF. In DNA form, the CDR3 reads TGTGCCAGCAGCCAGCCCCGACAGATCTTCTCTGGGGCCAACGTCCTGACTTTC.

This chain joins TRBV24-1 and TRBJ2-3; possible D gene TRBD2, 5 bases. Germline CDR1 reads KGHDR; CDR2 reads SFDVKD. This CDR3 contains 13 residues. V was clipped by 2 bases and J by 3 bases, with 5 bases between them. The CDR3 DNA is TGTGCCACCAGTGATTGGGAGACAGATACGCAGTATTTT. Translated: CATSDWETDTQYF.

This chain links TRBV11-3 with TRBJ1-3, with TRBD1 matching 8 bases. The CDR3 extends over 16 amino acids. Germline assignment: CDR1 SGHNT and CDR2 YENEEA. The trim removed 3 bases at V and 4 bases at J, leaving 8 bases unmatched. CDR3 coding DNA: TGTGCCAGCAGCTTCCTGACAGGGGCGAGCGGAAACACCATATATTTT. Translation: CASSFLTGASGNTIYF.